The rows below give T cell receptor beta chains drawn from one sample of a study of blood T cell repertoires in COVID-19. Generated by immunoSEQ multiplex PCR, the TCRdb table keeps only in-frame clones and is missing some. The sample shows about 160,000 clones, 70% to 80% of them seen only once. The source material was peripheral blood. Every receptor here comes from a man aged 55 to 70 with acute or convalescent COVID-19. CDR3s include the opening cysteine and the closing phenylalanine or tryptophan. The D gene is left open where the match is weak. The size of a clone is reported for some rows only, either as once, few or many, or as a class for expanded clones.

d_gene: -
v_gene: TRBV5-4
j_gene: TRBJ1-2
abundance: -
CDR3aa: CASSPGTPTYNYGYTF
CDR3nt: TGTGCCAGCAGCCCCGGGACACCGACCTATAACTATGGCTACACCTTC

d_gene: TRBD2
v_gene: TRBV7-2
j_gene: TRBJ2-3
abundance: -
CDR3aa: CASSPQIRLAGTYTDTQYF
CDR3nt: TGTGCCAGCAGCCCCCAGATTAGACTAGCGGGGACCTACACAGATACGCAGTATTTT

d_gene: TRBD1
v_gene: TRBV30
j_gene: TRBJ1-4
abundance: -
CDR3aa: CAWSVGTGGRSYEKLFF
CDR3nt: TGTGCCTGGAGTGTAGGGACAGGGGGTCGGAGTTATGAAAAACTGTTTTTT

d_gene: -
v_gene: TRBV4-1
j_gene: TRBJ1-1
abundance: -
CDR3aa: CASSQDPRMNTEAFF
CDR3nt: TGCGCCAGCAGCCAAGATCCCAGAATGAACACTGAAGCTTTCTTT

d_gene: TRBD1
v_gene: TRBV19
j_gene: TRBJ1-1
abundance: -
CDR3aa: CASRRWDGTGGVRTEAFF
CDR3nt: TGTGCCAGTAGAAGATGGGATGGGACAGGGGGTGTTCGCACTGAAGCTTTCTTT

d_gene: -
v_gene: TRBV9
j_gene: TRBJ2-1
abundance: -
CDR3aa: CASSPWGEDYNEQFF
CDR3nt: TGTGCCAGCAGCCCCTGGGGGGAGGACTACAATGAGCAGTTCTTC

d_gene: -
v_gene: TRBV23-1
j_gene: TRBJ1-4
abundance: -
CDR3aa: CASSRSGGTEPNEKLFF
CDR3nt: TGCGCCAGCAGTCGGTCGGGGGGGACGGAACCTAATGAAAAACTGTTTTTT

d_gene: TRBD1
v_gene: TRBV19
j_gene: TRBJ2-3
abundance: many
CDR3aa: CASSGTGFSTDTQYF
CDR3nt: TGTGCCAGTAGCGGGACAGGGTTTAGCACAGATACGCAGTATTTT

d_gene: TRBD1
v_gene: TRBV25-1
j_gene: TRBJ2-6
abundance: -
CDR3aa: CASSGTAGTGANVLTF
CDR3nt: TGTGCCAGCAGCGGGACAGCCGGCACTGGGGCCAACGTCCTGACTTTC

d_gene: -
v_gene: TRBV27
j_gene: TRBJ2-5
abundance: -
CDR3aa: CASSFSLKNRDQETQYF
CDR3nt: TGTGCCAGCAGTTTTTCTCTGAAGAACAGGGACCAAGAGACCCAGTACTTC

d_gene: -
v_gene: TRBV6-2/TRBV6-3
j_gene: TRBJ1-1
abundance: -
CDR3aa: CASSYEVNTEAFF
CDR3nt: TGTGCCAGCAGTTACGAGGTGAACACTGAAGCTTTCTTT

d_gene: -
v_gene: TRBV4-3
j_gene: TRBJ2-5
abundance: -
CDR3aa: CASSQTGGAGETQYF
CDR3nt: TGCGCCAGCAGCCAGACCGGAGGGGCGGGGGAGACCCAGTACTTC

d_gene: TRBD2
v_gene: TRBV15
j_gene: TRBJ2-3
abundance: -
CDR3aa: CATSPRTSGTDTQYF
CDR3nt: TGTGCCACCAGCCCTCGGACTAGCGGAACAGATACGCAGTATTTT

d_gene: -
v_gene: TRBV4-2
j_gene: TRBJ1-1
abundance: -
CDR3aa: CASSQDMIASEAFF
CDR3nt: TGTGCCAGCAGCCAAGATATGATAGCATCTGAAGCTTTCTTT

d_gene: -
v_gene: TRBV30
j_gene: TRBJ1-6
abundance: -
CDR3aa: CACRSGSSYNSPLHF
CDR3nt: TGTGCCTGCAGATCCGGGAGCTCCTATAATTCACCCCTCCACTTT

d_gene: -
v_gene: TRBV4-1
j_gene: TRBJ2-3
abundance: -
CDR3aa: CASSHRGREPKGDTQYF
CDR3nt: TGCGCCAGCAGCCATCGTGGCCGGGAGCCTAAGGGAGATACGCAGTATTTT

d_gene: TRBD2
v_gene: TRBV6-6
j_gene: TRBJ2-3
abundance: once
CDR3aa: CASFDSGMSTDTQYF
CDR3nt: TGTGCCAGCTTCGATAGCGGGATGAGCACAGATACGCAGTATTTT

d_gene: -
v_gene: TRBV5-8
j_gene: TRBJ2-7
abundance: -
CDR3aa: CASTNTGSYEQYF
CDR3nt: TGTGCCAGCACTAACACAGGCTCCTACGAGCAGTACTTC

d_gene: -
v_gene: TRBV5-4
j_gene: TRBJ1-2
abundance: -
CDR3aa: CASSRTGSAGYTF
CDR3nt: TGTGCCAGCAGCCGCACCGGGTCCGCTGGCTACACCTTC

d_gene: -
v_gene: TRBV6-2/TRBV6-3
j_gene: TRBJ1-5
abundance: few
CDR3aa: CASSYWGTNSNQPQHF
CDR3nt: TGTGCCAGCAGTTACTGGGGGACTAATAGCAATCAGCCCCAGCATTTT

d_gene: -
v_gene: TRBV7-2
j_gene: TRBJ1-1
abundance: -
CDR3aa: CASSSTPRGVKAEAFF
CDR3nt: TGTGCCAGCAGCTCCACCCCGCGGGGGGTTAAGGCTGAAGCTTTCTTT

d_gene: TRBD2
v_gene: TRBV30
j_gene: TRBJ2-3
abundance: -
CDR3aa: CAWSRASGENTQYF
CDR3nt: TGTGCCTGGAGTAGGGCTAGCGGGGAAAATACGCAGTATTTT

d_gene: TRBD1
v_gene: TRBV28
j_gene: TRBJ1-2
abundance: -
CDR3aa: CASSLQGTARLNYGYTF
CDR3nt: TGTGCCAGCAGTCTACAGGGGACGGCCAGACTTAACTATGGCTACACCTTC

d_gene: -
v_gene: TRBV18
j_gene: TRBJ2-1
abundance: -
CDR3aa: CASSGQGRVDNEQFF
CDR3nt: TGTGCCAGCTCCGGCCAGGGGCGGGTCGACAATGAGCAGTTCTTC

d_gene: -
v_gene: TRBV9
j_gene: TRBJ2-1
abundance: -
CDR3aa: CASSVSGYNEQFF
CDR3nt: TGTGCCAGCAGCGTATCAGGTTACAATGAGCAGTTCTTC

d_gene: -
v_gene: TRBV11-3
j_gene: TRBJ2-1
abundance: -
CDR3aa: CASSLGRKQFF
CDR3nt: TGTGCCAGCAGCTTAGGCAGGAAGCAGTTCTTC

d_gene: -
v_gene: TRBV10-3
j_gene: TRBJ1-2
abundance: -
CDR3aa: CAISELNSENYGYTF
CDR3nt: TGTGCCATCAGTGAATTGAACAGTGAGAACTATGGCTACACCTTC

d_gene: TRBD1
v_gene: TRBV7-2
j_gene: TRBJ2-7
abundance: -
CDR3aa: CASSGGQVSYEQYF
CDR3nt: TGTGCCAGCAGCGGGGGACAGGTTTCCTACGAGCAGTACTTC

d_gene: TRBD1
v_gene: TRBV30
j_gene: TRBJ1-5
abundance: -
CDR3aa: CAWSKGALSNQPQHF
CDR3nt: TGTGCCTGGAGTAAGGGGGCCCTTAGCAATCAGCCCCAGCATTTT

d_gene: TRBD1
v_gene: TRBV10-3
j_gene: TRBJ1-2
abundance: -
CDR3aa: CAISDLGQSANYGYTF
CDR3nt: TGTGCCATCAGTGATTTGGGACAGTCGGCTAACTATGGCTACACCTTC

d_gene: -
v_gene: TRBV6-6
j_gene: TRBJ1-1
abundance: -
CDR3aa: CASSGRGTEAFF
CDR3nt: TGTGCCAGCAGCGGACGGGGCACTGAAGCTTTCTTT

d_gene: -
v_gene: TRBV7-9
j_gene: TRBJ1-1
abundance: -
CDR3aa: CASSLDSSTEAFF
CDR3nt: TGTGCCAGCAGCTTAGATTCCTCCACTGAAGCTTTCTTT

d_gene: -
v_gene: TRBV5-6
j_gene: TRBJ2-1
abundance: -
CDR3aa: CASSLSPARSYNEQFF
CDR3nt: TGTGCCAGCAGCTTGTCTCCCGCTAGGTCCTACAATGAGCAGTTCTTC

d_gene: TRBD2
v_gene: TRBV5-1
j_gene: TRBJ2-3
abundance: -
CDR3aa: CASAPTGLAGLDTQYF
CDR3nt: TGCGCCAGCGCCCCTACCGGACTAGCGGGGTTGGATACGCAGTATTTT

d_gene: -
v_gene: TRBV3-1/TRBV3-2
j_gene: TRBJ1-5
abundance: once
CDR3aa: CASSQDVGRNQPQHF
CDR3nt: TGTGCCAGCAGCCAAGATGTGGGGCGCAATCAGCCCCAGCATTTT

d_gene: TRBD1
v_gene: TRBV4-3
j_gene: TRBJ1-5
abundance: -
CDR3aa: CASSQGTGGNQPQHF
CDR3nt: TGCGCCAGCAGCCAAGGGACAGGGGGCAATCAGCCCCAGCATTTT

d_gene: TRBD1
v_gene: TRBV4-1
j_gene: TRBJ1-1
abundance: -
CDR3aa: CASSWTGVEAFF
CDR3nt: TGCGCCAGCAGCTGGACAGGGGTGGAAGCTTTCTTT

d_gene: -
v_gene: TRBV19
j_gene: TRBJ2-5
abundance: -
CDR3aa: CASSTNREETQYF
CDR3nt: TGTGCCAGTAGTACGAACAGGGAAGAGACCCAGTACTTC

d_gene: -
v_gene: TRBV10-3
j_gene: TRBJ1-5
abundance: -
CDR3aa: CAISKDSLNQPQHF
CDR3nt: TGTGCCATCAGTAAAGACAGTCTCAATCAGCCCCAGCATTTT

d_gene: -
v_gene: TRBV5-6
j_gene: TRBJ2-3
abundance: -
CDR3aa: CASSFLADTQYF
CDR3nt: TGTGCCAGCAGCTTTCTAGCGGATACGCAGTATTTT

d_gene: TRBD1
v_gene: TRBV5-1
j_gene: TRBJ2-7
abundance: medium-sized
CDR3aa: CASSLAGTGALEQYF
CDR3nt: TGCGCCAGCAGCTTGGCCGGGACAGGGGCCCTCGAGCAGTACTTC

d_gene: -
v_gene: TRBV6-2/TRBV6-3
j_gene: TRBJ2-1
abundance: -
CDR3aa: CASSLSSDLPEQFF
CDR3nt: TGTGCCAGCAGTCTTTCTAGTGACTTACCTGAGCAGTTCTTC

d_gene: TRBD1
v_gene: TRBV3-1/TRBV3-2
j_gene: TRBJ2-3
abundance: -
CDR3aa: CASSQPDRDSTDTQYF
CDR3nt: TGTGCCAGCAGCCAACCGGACAGGGATAGCACAGATACGCAGTATTTT

d_gene: -
v_gene: TRBV7-2
j_gene: TRBJ2-2
abundance: once
CDR3aa: CASSSDGKNTGELFF
CDR3nt: TGTGCCAGCAGCTCGGACGGGAAAAACACCGGGGAGCTGTTTTTT

d_gene: -
v_gene: TRBV30
j_gene: TRBJ1-2
abundance: -
CDR3aa: CAWSFVPGFGYTF
CDR3nt: TGTGCCTGGAGTTTTGTACCGGGGTTTGGCTACACCTTC

d_gene: TRBD2
v_gene: TRBV2
j_gene: TRBJ2-3
abundance: once
CDR3aa: CASMGTSGRTDTQYF
CDR3nt: TGTGCCAGCATGGGGACTAGCGGACGCACAGATACGCAGTATTTT

d_gene: -
v_gene: TRBV19
j_gene: TRBJ2-1
abundance: -
CDR3aa: CASNTGTYNEQFF
CDR3nt: TGTGCCAGTAATACAGGCACCTACAATGAGCAGTTCTTC

d_gene: -
v_gene: TRBV13
j_gene: TRBJ1-1
abundance: few
CDR3aa: CASSLARGRTEAFF
CDR3nt: TGTGCCAGCAGCTTAGCCAGGGGCAGGACTGAAGCTTTCTTT

d_gene: TRBD2
v_gene: TRBV19
j_gene: TRBJ2-3
abundance: once
CDR3aa: CASQLTSGATDTQYF
CDR3nt: TGTGCCAGTCAATTGACTAGCGGGGCAACAGATACGCAGTATTTT

d_gene: -
v_gene: TRBV6-5
j_gene: TRBJ2-2
abundance: -
CDR3aa: CASSYAWGANTGELFF
CDR3nt: TGTGCCAGCAGTTACGCATGGGGCGCGAACACCGGGGAGCTGTTTTTT

d_gene: -
v_gene: TRBV21-1
j_gene: TRBJ2-5
abundance: -
CDR3aa: CASSKGHRVFEEETQYF
CDR3nt: TGTGCCAGCAGCAAAGGTCACAGGGTTTTCGAGGAAGAGACCCAGTACTTC

d_gene: TRBD1
v_gene: TRBV9
j_gene: TRBJ1-1
abundance: once
CDR3aa: CASSALGTGGTEAFF
CDR3nt: TGTGCCAGCAGCGCCTTAGGGACAGGGGGCACTGAAGCTTTCTTT

d_gene: -
v_gene: TRBV3-1/TRBV3-2
j_gene: TRBJ2-7
abundance: -
CDR3aa: CASSQSPGPEQYF
CDR3nt: TGTGCCAGCAGCCAATCCCCGGGTCCTGAGCAGTACTTC

d_gene: TRBD1
v_gene: TRBV3-1/TRBV3-2
j_gene: TRBJ1-2
abundance: -
CDR3aa: CASSQTGIYGYTF
CDR3nt: TGTGCCAGCAGCCAGACAGGGATTTATGGCTACACCTTC

d_gene: TRBD1
v_gene: TRBV7-9
j_gene: TRBJ1-5
abundance: few
CDR3aa: CASSSDRWNQPQHF
CDR3nt: TGTGCCAGCAGTTCGGACAGGTGGAATCAGCCCCAGCATTTT

d_gene: -
v_gene: TRBV6-1
j_gene: TRBJ1-2
abundance: -
CDR3aa: CASSEVYGYTF
CDR3nt: TGTGCCAGCAGTGAAGTATATGGCTACACCTTC

d_gene: -
v_gene: TRBV7-9
j_gene: TRBJ2-7
abundance: -
CDR3aa: CASSPPRYEQYF
CDR3nt: TGTGCCAGCAGCCCCCCTCGCTACGAGCAGTACTTC

d_gene: -
v_gene: TRBV12-5
j_gene: TRBJ1-2
abundance: -
CDR3aa: CASGLVSTGTSYTF
CDR3nt: TGTGCTAGTGGTTTGGTATCCACAGGCACAAGCTACACCTTC

d_gene: -
v_gene: TRBV4-3
j_gene: TRBJ2-7
abundance: -
CDR3aa: CASSLGRPSYEQYF
CDR3nt: TGCGCCAGCAGCCTAGGCAGGCCCTCCTACGAGCAGTACTTC